This T cell receptor beta chain was documented in a study of cytomegalovirus exposure and HLA in healthy donors. Study-level points and caveats: Most CMV-associated TCR beta chains appeared HLA-restricted in a later analysis. The authors confirmed in vitro that a few CMV-associated chains were specific for CMV antigens. According to the study, roughly 180 TCR beta chains were cytomegalovirus-associated. Some V segments (TRBV6-2 and TRBV6-3 among them) were excluded as indistinguishable.

60 Vbeta and 13 Jbeta primers were used in PCR. TCRdb's table, derived via immunoSEQ multiplex PCR, lists solely in-frame clones and lacks some. The table for this sample gives roughly 100,000 clones. The germline gives CDR1 MNHNY, CDR2 SVGAGI (reference sequence). The trim removed 6 bases at V and 3 bases at J, leaving 7 bases unmatched. The CDR3 has 14 residues. As regards this clone: Antigen: not known.

Specimen: PBMCs. The receptor comes from a middle-aged man in good health and CMV-seronegative. This rearrangement joins TRBV6-6 to TRBJ2-7; TRBD1 aligns across 8 bases. CDR3 amino acids: CASRGDRFLYEQYF. CDR3 bases: TGTGCCAGCAGGGGGGACAGGTTTCTCTACGAGCAGTACTTC.